This TCR beta chain was obtained from a study of PD-1 blockade in classical Hodgkin lymphoma. The CDR3 consists of 14 residues. Germline-derived CDR1 and CDR2 are MGHRA and YSYEKL. The V gene lost 5 bases and the J gene lost 7 bases, with 14 bases spanning the gap. Time point reported: cycle 4 day 1 (C4D1), after 6 weeks of nivolumab. Each of the patients experienced relapse following autologous stem cell transplantation, and their brentuximab vedotin exposure differed. Produced via immunoSEQ multiplex PCR; TCRdb's table is partial and in-frame only. The sample lists approximately 90,000 clones; 83% were seen once.

The V gene is TRBV4-1, the J gene TRBJ1-4; D gene uncertain. This sample comprised peripheral blood mononuclear cells (PBMCs), obtained before the fourth cycle of nivolumab. The clonotype was recovered from a human donor with classical Hodgkin lymphoma. The CDR3: CASSARVDGEKLFF. DNA of the CDR3: TGCGCCAGCAGCGCCCGAGTCGATGGTGAAAAACTGTTTTTT.